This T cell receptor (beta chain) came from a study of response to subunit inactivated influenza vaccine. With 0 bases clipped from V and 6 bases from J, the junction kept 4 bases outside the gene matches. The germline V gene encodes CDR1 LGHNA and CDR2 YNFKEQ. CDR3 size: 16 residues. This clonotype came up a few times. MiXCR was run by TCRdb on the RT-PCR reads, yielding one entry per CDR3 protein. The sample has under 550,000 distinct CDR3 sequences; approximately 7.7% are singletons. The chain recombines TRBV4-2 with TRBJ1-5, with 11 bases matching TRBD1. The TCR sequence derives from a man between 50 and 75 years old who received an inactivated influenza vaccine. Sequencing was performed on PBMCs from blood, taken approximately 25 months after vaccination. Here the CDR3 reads CASSQEDRGLSQPQHF. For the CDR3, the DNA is TGTGCCAGCAGCCAAGAGGACAGGGGGCTTAGTCAGCCCCAGCATTTT.